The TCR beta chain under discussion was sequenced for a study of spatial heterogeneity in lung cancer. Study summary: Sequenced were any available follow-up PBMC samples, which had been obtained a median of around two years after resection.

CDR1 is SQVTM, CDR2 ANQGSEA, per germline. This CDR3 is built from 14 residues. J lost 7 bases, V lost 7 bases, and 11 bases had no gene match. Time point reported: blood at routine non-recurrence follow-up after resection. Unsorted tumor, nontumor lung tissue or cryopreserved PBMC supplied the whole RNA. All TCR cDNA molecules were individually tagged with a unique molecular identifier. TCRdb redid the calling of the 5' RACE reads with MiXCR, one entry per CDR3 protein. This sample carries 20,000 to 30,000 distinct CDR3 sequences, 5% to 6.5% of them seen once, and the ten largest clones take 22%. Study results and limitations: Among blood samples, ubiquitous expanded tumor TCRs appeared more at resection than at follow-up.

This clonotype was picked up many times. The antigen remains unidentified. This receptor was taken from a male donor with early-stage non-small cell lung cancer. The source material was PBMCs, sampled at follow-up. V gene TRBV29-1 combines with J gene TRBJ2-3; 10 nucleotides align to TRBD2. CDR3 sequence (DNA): TGCAGCGGCAAACTAGCGGGGAGCGAAAATACGCAGTATTTT. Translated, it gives CSGKLAGSENTQYF.